The clone carrying this TCR beta chain was detected once. The same CDR3 can be traced to other DNA sequences in this sample. Each subset's genomic DNA was split evenly across several immunoSEQ plates. Per the original methods: With immunoSEQ giving junction-only sequences and no quality scores, filtering differed. Libraries were prepared by immunoSEQ multiplex PCR; TCRdb keeps only in-frame clonotypes and omits some of them. D and trimming were read from the DNA, whereas the V and J calls and clone size are those reported in that table. In the table there are roughly 760,000 clones, about 74% of which are singletons. This sample was included in a study of shared clonotypes between healthy human individuals. Whole-study context: CD4 naive and memory got three plates each, CD8 naive two, CD8 memory one.

This CDR3 spans 14 amino acids. Trimming cost V 7 bases and J 4 bases, with 13 bases left between them. Germline CDR1 and CDR2: MDHEN and SYDVKM. The sequencing input was memory CD4+ T cells sorted from blood. The subset denotes: CD45RA-negative fraction. This TCR was sampled from a woman in her 30s in good health. The chain uses TRBV28 and TRBJ2-2; D remains unclear. CDR3 coding DNA: TGTGCCAGCACAGCCGGCCTTTCCACCGGGGAGCTGTTTTTT. This gives the protein CASTAGLSTGELFF.